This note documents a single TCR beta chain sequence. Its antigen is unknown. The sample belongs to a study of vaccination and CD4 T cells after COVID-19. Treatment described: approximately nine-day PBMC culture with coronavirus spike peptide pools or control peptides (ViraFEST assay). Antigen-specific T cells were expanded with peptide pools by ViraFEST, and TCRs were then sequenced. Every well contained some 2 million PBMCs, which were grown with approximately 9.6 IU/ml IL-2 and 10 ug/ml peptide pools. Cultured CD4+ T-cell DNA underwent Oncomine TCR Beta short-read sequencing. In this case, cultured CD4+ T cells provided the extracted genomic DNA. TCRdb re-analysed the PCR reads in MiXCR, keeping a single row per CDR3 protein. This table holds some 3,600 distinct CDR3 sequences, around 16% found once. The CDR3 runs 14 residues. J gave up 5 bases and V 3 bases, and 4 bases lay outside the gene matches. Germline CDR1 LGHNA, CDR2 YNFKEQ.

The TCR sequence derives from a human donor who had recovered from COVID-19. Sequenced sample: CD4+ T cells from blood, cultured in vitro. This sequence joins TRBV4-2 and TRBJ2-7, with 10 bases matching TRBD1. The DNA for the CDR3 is TGTGCCAGCAGCCATGGACAGGGGGGAGACGAGCAGTACTTC. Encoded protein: CASSHGQGGDEQYF.